This TCR beta chain is from a study of blood T cell repertoires in COVID-19. Study as a whole: Some COVID-19 samples were acute and others convalescent; all came from the United States, Italy and Spain.

This clone was found once. In the original workflow: Amplified reference gene primers provided the basis for estimating nucleated cell counts. Sequenced by immunoSEQ multiplex PCR; TCRdb stores in-frame clones only, minus some. D and trimming were read from the DNA, whereas the V and J calls and clone size are those reported in that table. The profile covers tens of thousands of clones, with roughly 83% appearing a single time and about a fifth taken by the ten largest. This CDR3 contains 13 residues. Germline V gene sequence: CDR1 SGHNT, CDR2 YYREEE (reference sequence). Trimming took 1 base from V and 7 from J, leaving 9 bases between them.

This chain connects TRBV5-4 to TRBJ1-3, with D hard to call. Sequencing was done on a sample of peripheral blood. The TCR originated in an elderly man with active or convalescent COVID-19. DNA for the CDR3: TGTGCCAGCAGCTTGACAAGAACGAACACCATATATTTT. This translates into CASSLTRTNTIYF.